A single sample is the source of the 30 T cell receptor beta chains below, sequenced in a study of T cells in Graves' hyperthyroidism and ophthalmopathy. RNA transcripts provided the source from which TCR beta CDR3 regions were amplified. Initially, a first-round RT-PCR of the TCR CDR3 employed the HTBI primer set. TCRdb reprocessed the multiplex PCR reads with MiXCR, giving one entry per CDR3 protein. The sample holds about 34,000 distinct CDR3 sequences, 40% to 65% seen once. Input material: blood. These TCRs come from a woman aged 35 to 49 with Graves' ophthalmopathy.

There are a few counts of this clonotype. The CDR3: CSASRGQYF. CDR3 coding DNA: TGCAGTGCTAGCCGCGGGCAGTACTTC. The chain is built from TRBV20-1 and TRBJ2-7; no clear D gene. Germline assignment: CDR1 DFQATT and CDR2 SNEGSKA (reference sequence). The CDR3 is 9 residues long. Trimming stripped 3 bases from V and 9 bases from J, with 6 bases between.

The chain combines TRBV14 with TRBJ1-1; no definite D call. The CDR3 runs 13 residues. Trimming removed 5 bases from V and 6 bases from J, with 13 bases in between. Looked up from germline, CDR1 is SGHDN and CDR2 is FVKESK. CDR3 nucleotide sequence: TGTGCCAGCAGCAAGCAATTTATCCCTGAAGCTTTCTTT. This encodes CASSKQFIPEAFF. The variable domain in full, completed from reference TRBV14 and TRBJ1-1, reads EAGVTQFPSHSVIEKGQTVTLRCDPISGHDNLYWYRRVMGKEIKFLLHFVKESKQDESGMPNNRFLAERTGGTYSTLKVQPAELEDSGVYFCASSKQFIPEAFFGQGTRLTVV.

This chain links TRBV6-4 with TRBJ2-7, with D maybe TRBD1 (6 bases). The CDR3 contains 14 residues. Germline lookup yields CDR1 MRHNA and CDR2 SNTAGT. The ends were cut back, 0 bases at V and 2 bases at J, with 8 bases in the middle. Here the CDR3 reads CASSDSGGPYEQYF. In nucleotides, the CDR3 is TGTGCCAGCAGTGACTCAGGGGGTCCCTACGAGCAGTACTTC.

This clonotype was seen at least ten times. This sequence joins TRBV6-1 and TRBJ1-1; weak D call: TRBD1 (6 bases). The CDR3 is made up of 14 amino acids. The V and J ends lost 5 bases and 1 base respectively, with 11 bases between them. Germline CDR1 and CDR2: MNHNS and SASEGT. CDR3 nucleotide sequence: TGTGCCAGCAGTTCCGTGACAGGGAACACTGAAGCTTTCTTT. It codes for CASSSVTGNTEAFF.

Ten or more counts support this clonotype. CDR3 in DNA: TGTGCCAGCAGTTTTTCAAACACCGGGGAGCTGTTTTTT. Its protein is CASSFSNTGELFF. The chain couples TRBV6-5 to TRBJ2-2; D remains ambiguous. This CDR3 has 13 residues. Germline V lookup: CDR1 MNHEY, CDR2 SVGAGI. The V end lost 4 bases, the J end lost 2 bases, and 5 bases lay between the germline ends.

The sample holds many counts of this clonotype. The chain uses TRBV5-1 and TRBJ1-4; 9 bases align to TRBD1. There are 17 residues in the CDR3. The trim removed 0 bases at V and 5 bases at J, leaving 8 bases unmatched. Germline V lookup: CDR1 SGHRS, CDR2 YFSETQ. The DNA of the CDR3 is TGCGCCAGCAGCTTGGCGGGCACAGGGGGCCTAAATGAAAAACTGTTTTTT. The encoded protein is CASSLAGTGGLNEKLFF.

The CDR3 spells CASSDRYTGEQYF. DNA of the CDR3: TGTGCCAGCAGCGACAGGTACACCGGGGAGCAGTACTTC. This chain links TRBV9 with TRBJ2-7, with D possibly being TRBD1 (5 bases). The CDR3 has 13 residues. Trimming left V 3 bases short and J 7 bases short, with 14 bases between. Germline loops: CDR1 SGDLS, CDR2 YYNGEE.

The table lists this clonotype with many counts. J is TRBJ2-7 and V is TRBV27; the match to TRBD2 covers 8 bases. J gave up 0 bases and V 5 bases, and 3 bases lay outside the gene matches. CDR1 MNHEY and CDR2 SMNVEV come from the germline V gene (reference sequence). This CDR3 has 14 residues. The CDR3: CASSIAGSSYEQYF. The CDR3 DNA sequence: TGTGCCAGCAGTATAGCGGGGAGCTCCTACGAGCAGTACTTC.

The table lists this clonotype with a count of one. The chain links TRBV7-3 to TRBJ2-7; TRBD1 matches 9 bases. J gave up 7 bases and V 4 bases, and 11 bases lay outside the gene matches. The germline V gene encodes CDR1 SGHTA and CDR2 FQGTGA. This CDR3 is built from 15 residues. The CDR3 spells CASSSNRGLTGEQYF. CDR3 bases: TGTGCCAGCAGCTCGAACAGGGGGCTCACCGGGGAGCAGTACTTC.

Ten or more counts support this clonotype. The J gene is TRBJ2-5, the V gene TRBV7-7; weak D call: TRBD1 (6 bases). Germline loops: CDR1 SSHAT, CDR2 FNYEAQ (reference sequence). This CDR3 region has 13 residues. The ends were cut back, 5 bases at V and 3 bases at J, with 10 bases in the middle. The CDR3 DNA reads as TGTGCCAGCAGCGGGGGCCCTAAAGAGACCCAGTACTTC. It encodes CASSGGPKETQYF.

This clonotype was seen many times. This chain joins TRBV7-2 and TRBJ2-5; 12 bases align to TRBD2. CDR1 and CDR2 from the germline V gene are SGHTA and FQGNSA. The trim removed 4 bases at V and 0 bases at J, leaving 9 bases unmatched. The CDR3 is 18 amino acids. CDR3 bases: TGTGCCAGCAGCTCCCTCCTCCTAGCGGGGGGGCACCAAGAGACCCAGTACTTC. This gives the protein CASSSLLLAGGHQETQYF.

The table lists this clonotype with many counts. The V and J genes are TRBV9 and TRBJ2-3; unclear D gene. Germline V lookup: CDR1 SGDLS, CDR2 YYNGEE. The CDR3 is 12 amino acids. V dropped 0 bases and J dropped 3 bases, with 2 bases sitting between them. This CDR3 reads CASSVGTDTQYF. For the CDR3, the DNA is TGTGCCAGCAGCGTAGGGACAGATACGCAGTATTTT.

As concerns this clonotype: Because it lacks the conserved phenylalanine or tryptophan at the end, this CDR3 is likely a read error. The chain carries TRBV10-3 and TRBJ1-6; D not resolved. From germline, CDR1 is ENHRY and CDR2 SYGVKD. V shed 4 bases and J shed 0 bases, with 4 bases lying between them. CDR3 size: 14 residues. The CDR3 loop reads CAISGGSYNSPLHS. DNA for the CDR3: TGTGCCATCAGTGGAGGCTCCTATAATTCACCCCTCCACTCT.

The chain links TRBV7-2 to TRBJ2-5; 8 bases map to TRBD2. The length of the CDR3 is 15 residues. J gave up 5 bases and V 3 bases, and 8 bases lay outside the gene matches. CDR1 and CDR2 (germline): SGHTA, FQGNSA. The CDR3 DNA reads as TGTGCCAGCAGCTTTCTTAGCGGGATACGTGAGACCCAGTACTTC. Translating it yields CASSFLSGIRETQYF.

The chain joins TRBV20-1 to TRBJ2-3; 7 nucleotides line up with TRBD1. Germline assignment: CDR1 DFQATT and CDR2 SNEGSKA (reference sequence). This CDR3 has 14 amino acids. V shed 5 bases, J shed 2 bases, and the junction held 7 bases outside the gene matches. CDR3 sequence: CSAPRQGVTDTQYF. The CDR3 DNA follows: TGCAGTGCTCCTAGACAGGGCGTCACAGATACGCAGTATTTT.

This clonotype appeared many times. The V and J genes are TRBV6-2 or TRBV6-3 and TRBJ2-7, with D perhaps assigned TRBD1 or TRBD2 (5 bases each). This CDR3 spans 11 amino acids. Germline CDR1 and CDR2: MNHEY and SVGEGT. Deletions cut 8 bases from V and 7 bases from J, with 12 bases between. The CDR3 coding sequence is TGTGCCAGCCCCGGGGCGCGTGAGCAGTACTTC. Its protein product is CASPGAREQYF.

V and J are TRBV2 and TRBJ2-3, with D perhaps TRBD2 (6 bases). Trimming stripped 3 bases from V and 0 bases from J, with 13 bases between. The germline gives CDR1 SNHLY, CDR2 FYNNEI. There are 16 residues in the CDR3. CDR3 DNA: TGTGCCAGCAGTGACCCTAGCGTTTCTAGCACAGATACGCAGTATTTT. Residues: CASSDPSVSSTDTQYF.

This chain links TRBV10-3 with TRBJ2-2; a weak D match, TRBD1 (6 bases). The CDR3 is 12 amino acids. The V gene's germline CDR1 is ENHRY and CDR2 SYGVKD. V was clipped by 6 bases and J by 6 bases, with 8 bases between them. The CDR3 reads CAIRDSAGELFF. CDR3 DNA sequence: TGTGCCATCAGGGACAGCGCCGGGGAGCTGTTTTTT.

Concerning this clonotype: Since a much larger clone is just one base distant, this may be a read error. The V and J genes are TRBV11-3 and TRBJ2-1; the D gene is possibly TRBD2 (5 bases). Looked up from germline, CDR1 is SGHNT and CDR2 is YENEEA. With 1 base removed from V and 0 bases from J, the gap between germline ends came to 13 bases. This CDR3 spans 17 amino acids. The CDR3 spells CASSLAQRRLSYNEQFF. CDR3 sequence (DNA): TGTGCCAGCAGCTTAGCTCAGCGGCGTCTCTCCTACAATGAGCAGTTCTTC.

The genes are TRBV29-1 and TRBJ2-3; a possible D gene is TRBD2 (6 bases). The CDR3 spans 13 residues. The V end was cut by 3 bases, the J end by 1 base, with 8 bases between. Germline V lookup: CDR1 SQVTM, CDR2 ANQGSEA. This CDR3 is CSVDPSGTDTQYF. CDR3 in DNA: TGCAGCGTTGACCCTAGCGGCACAGATACGCAGTATTTT.

Worth noting for this clonotype: Sequence at one end of the junction differs from germline and may be a read error. The rearrangement joins TRBV29-1 to TRBJ1-6, with a weak D call TRBD1 (6 bases). The CDR3 runs to 14 residues. Germline V gives CDR1 SQVTM, CDR2 ANQGSEA. In DNA, the CDR3 is TGCAGCGATCGCGCAGGGGTCTGTAATTCATCCCTCCACTTT. Translating gives CSDRAGVCNSSLHF.

This clonotype was recorded a few times. The chain joins TRBV18 to TRBJ2-3; D is undetermined. The germline V gene has CDR1 KGHSH and CDR2 LQKENI. V was trimmed by 0 bases and J by 4 bases, leaving 11 bases between them. This CDR3 has 15 residues. CDR3 loop: CASSPPVGPADTQYF. CDR3 in DNA: TGTGCCAGCTCACCACCGGTGGGTCCCGCAGATACGCAGTATTTT. The whole variable domain, filled in from reference TRBV18 and TRBJ2-3, reads NAGVMQNPRHLVRRRGQEARLRCSPMKGHSHVYWYRQLPEEGLKFMVYLQKENIIDESGMPKERFSAEFPKEGPSILRIQQVVRGDSAAYFCASSPPVGPADTQYFGPGTRLTVL.

This clonotype is judged medium-sized. The chain couples TRBV20-1 to TRBJ1-5, with 8 positions matching TRBD1. V lost 6 bases to trimming and J lost 3 bases; unmatched junction nucleotides: 10. The CDR3 has 15 amino acids. The germline gives CDR1 DFQATT, CDR2 SNEGSKA (reference sequence). The CDR3 DNA reads TGCAGTGCGAGACAGGGGAACCTTAACAATCAGCCCCAGCATTTT. Translation gives CSARQGNLNNQPQHF.

This clonotype was recorded many times. The chain combines TRBV7-3 with TRBJ1-2, with D perhaps matching TRBD1 (5 bases). The CDR3 runs to 15 residues. V was trimmed by 4 bases and J by 7 bases, leaving 19 bases between them. Germline V gives CDR1 SGHTA, CDR2 FQGTGA. The CDR3: CASSSRGGGESGYTF. The DNA of the CDR3 is TGTGCCAGCAGCTCCCGGGGGGGGGGAGAAAGTGGCTACACCTTC.

In this sample, this clonotype turned up many times. This chain connects TRBV5-6 to TRBJ1-3; D ambiguous. Germline V lookup: CDR1 SGHDT, CDR2 YYEEEE. The CDR3 has 15 residues. Trimming removed 0 bases at V and 2 bases at J, with 9 bases between. CDR3 nucleotide sequence: TGTGCCAGCAGCTTGGGGTCTGGTACTGGAAACACCATATATTTT. As protein: CASSLGSGTGNTIYF.

The genes are TRBV7-6 and TRBJ1-1; D is undetermined. The CDR3 consists of 14 residues. Trimming took off 1 base at V and 1 base at J, with 7 bases between the two ends. Germline values: CDR1 SGHVS, CDR2 FNYEAQ. CDR3 DNA: TGTGCCAGCAGCTTAGGGTGGGGGAACACTGAAGCTTTCTTT. It codes for CASSLGWGNTEAFF.

At least ten counts were recorded for this clonotype. The chain uses TRBV7-9 and TRBJ1-4, with TRBD1 matching 10 bases. V shed 3 bases and J 3 bases; nucleotides not matched to a gene: 4. From germline, CDR1 is SEHNR and CDR2 FQNEAQ (reference sequence). The CDR3 sequence is 16 residues long. The CDR3 is CASSFGQGGSNEKLFF. The DNA for the CDR3 is TGTGCCAGCAGCTTTGGACAGGGGGGGTCTAATGAAAAACTGTTTTTT.

This clonotype came up once. The CDR3 spells CASSPQTGESYEQYF. The CDR3 DNA follows: TGCGCCAGCAGCCCGCAGACTGGGGAGTCCTACGAGCAGTACTTC. The V gene is TRBV5-1, the J gene TRBJ2-7, with a weak D call TRBD2 (5 bases). The CDR3 runs to 15 residues. Germline CDR1 and CDR2: SGHRS and YFSETQ. V was cut by 4 bases and J by 1 base, with 15 bases left in between.

V gene TRBV29-1 combines with J gene TRBJ2-1, with 9 bases identical to TRBD2. CDR1 is SQVTM and CDR2 is ANQGSEA in the germline V gene. CDR3 length: 15 amino acids. CDR3 sequence: CQLTSGGGGGNEQFF. The CDR3 DNA reads as TGCCAGCTCACGTCTGGTGGCGGGGGGGGTAATGAGCAGTTCTTC.

The chain has TRBV5-1 and TRBJ2-7, with a possible D match to TRBD1 (6 bases). The CDR3 loop spans 14 amino acids. V was cut by 4 bases and J by 0 bases, with 11 bases left in between. The germline V gene encodes CDR1 SGHRS and CDR2 YFSETQ. Written as DNA, the CDR3 is TGCGCCAGCAGCAAAGAGGGACACTCCTACGAGCAGTACTTC. It translates to CASSKEGHSYEQYF.